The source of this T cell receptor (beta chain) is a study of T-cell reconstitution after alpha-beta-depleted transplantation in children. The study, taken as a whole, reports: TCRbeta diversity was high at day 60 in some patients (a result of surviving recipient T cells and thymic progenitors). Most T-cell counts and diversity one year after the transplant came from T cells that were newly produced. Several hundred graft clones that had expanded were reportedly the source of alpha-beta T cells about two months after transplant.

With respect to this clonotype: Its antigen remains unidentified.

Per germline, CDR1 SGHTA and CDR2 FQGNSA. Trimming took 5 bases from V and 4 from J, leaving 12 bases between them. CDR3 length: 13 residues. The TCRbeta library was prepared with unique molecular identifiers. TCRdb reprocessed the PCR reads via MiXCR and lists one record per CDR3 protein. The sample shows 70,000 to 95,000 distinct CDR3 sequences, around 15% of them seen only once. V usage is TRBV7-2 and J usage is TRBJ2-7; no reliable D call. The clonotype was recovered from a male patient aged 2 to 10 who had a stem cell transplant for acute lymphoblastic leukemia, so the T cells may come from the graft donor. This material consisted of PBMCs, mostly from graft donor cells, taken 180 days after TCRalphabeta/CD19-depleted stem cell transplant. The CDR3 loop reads CASSLQSTYEQYF. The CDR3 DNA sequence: TGTGCCAGCAGCCTACAGAGTACTTACGAGCAGTACTTC. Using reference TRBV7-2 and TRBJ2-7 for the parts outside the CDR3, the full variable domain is GAGVSQSPSNKVTEKGKDVELRCDPISGHTALYWYRQSLGQGLEFLIYFQGNSAPDKSGLPSDRFSAERTGGSVSTLTIQRTQQEDSAVYLCASSLQSTYEQYFGPGTRLTVT.